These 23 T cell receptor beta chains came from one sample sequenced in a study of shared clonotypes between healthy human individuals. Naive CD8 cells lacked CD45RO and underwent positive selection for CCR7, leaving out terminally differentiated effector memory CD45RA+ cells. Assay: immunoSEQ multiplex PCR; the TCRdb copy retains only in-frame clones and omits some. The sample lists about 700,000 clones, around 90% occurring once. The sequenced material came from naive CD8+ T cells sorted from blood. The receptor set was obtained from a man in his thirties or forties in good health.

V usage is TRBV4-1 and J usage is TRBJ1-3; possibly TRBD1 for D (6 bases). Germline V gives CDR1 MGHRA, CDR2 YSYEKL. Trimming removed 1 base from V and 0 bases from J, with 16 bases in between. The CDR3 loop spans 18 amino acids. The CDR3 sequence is CASSQVRGGASSGNTIYF. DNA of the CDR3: TGCGCCAGCAGCCAAGTGCGTGGGGGGGCCAGCTCTGGAAACACCATATATTTT.

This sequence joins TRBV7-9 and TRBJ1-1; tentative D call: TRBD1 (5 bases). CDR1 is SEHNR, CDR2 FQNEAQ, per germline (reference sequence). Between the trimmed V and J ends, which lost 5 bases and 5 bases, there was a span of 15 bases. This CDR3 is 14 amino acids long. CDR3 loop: CASSPTGGVTEAFF. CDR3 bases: TGTGCCAGCAGCCCCACGGGGGGGGTAACTGAAGCTTTCTTT.

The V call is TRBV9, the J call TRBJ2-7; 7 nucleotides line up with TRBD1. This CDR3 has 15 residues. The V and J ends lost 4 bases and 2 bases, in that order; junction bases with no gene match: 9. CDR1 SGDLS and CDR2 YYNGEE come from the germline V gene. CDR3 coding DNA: TGTGCCAGCAGCACCTACACAGGGGCCGCCTACGAGCAGTACTTC. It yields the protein CASSTYTGAAYEQYF.

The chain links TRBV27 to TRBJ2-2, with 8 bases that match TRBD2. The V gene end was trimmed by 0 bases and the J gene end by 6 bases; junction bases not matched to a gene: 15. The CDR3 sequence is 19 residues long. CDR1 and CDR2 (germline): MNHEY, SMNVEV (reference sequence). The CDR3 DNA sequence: TGTGCCAGCAGTTTATCCTTCTTAGCGGGAACACGGGCCCCCGGGGAGCTGTTTTTT. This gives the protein CASSLSFLAGTRAPGELFF.

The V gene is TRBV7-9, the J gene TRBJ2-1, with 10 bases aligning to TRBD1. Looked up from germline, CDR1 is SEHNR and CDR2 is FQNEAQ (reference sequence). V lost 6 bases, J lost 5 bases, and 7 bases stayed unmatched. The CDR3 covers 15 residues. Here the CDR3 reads CASSPRDRGNNEQFF. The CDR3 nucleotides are TGTGCCAGCAGTCCCCGGGACAGGGGTAACAATGAGCAGTTCTTC.

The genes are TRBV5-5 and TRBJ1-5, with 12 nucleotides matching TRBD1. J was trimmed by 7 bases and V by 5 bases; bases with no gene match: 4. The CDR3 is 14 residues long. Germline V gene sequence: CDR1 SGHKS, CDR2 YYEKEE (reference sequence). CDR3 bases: TGTGCCAGCAGTGGGGGACAGGGGGCACAGCCCCAGCATTTT. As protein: CASSGGQGAQPQHF.

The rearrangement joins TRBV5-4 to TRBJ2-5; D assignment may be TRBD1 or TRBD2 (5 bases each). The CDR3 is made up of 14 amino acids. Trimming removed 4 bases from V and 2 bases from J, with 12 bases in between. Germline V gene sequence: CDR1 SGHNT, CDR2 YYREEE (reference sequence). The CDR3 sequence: CASSTGPMQETQYF. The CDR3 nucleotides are TGTGCCAGCAGCACGGGACCGATGCAAGAGACCCAGTACTTC.

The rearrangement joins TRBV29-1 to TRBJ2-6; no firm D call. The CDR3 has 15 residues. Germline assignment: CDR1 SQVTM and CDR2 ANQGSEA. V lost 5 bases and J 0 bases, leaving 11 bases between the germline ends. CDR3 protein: CSVYSVTSGANVLTF. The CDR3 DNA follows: TGCAGCGTTTATTCGGTGACCTCTGGGGCCAACGTCCTGACTTTC.

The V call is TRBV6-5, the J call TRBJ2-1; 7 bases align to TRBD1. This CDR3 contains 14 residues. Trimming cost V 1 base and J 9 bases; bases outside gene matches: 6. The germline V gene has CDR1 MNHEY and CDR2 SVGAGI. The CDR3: CASSYLGQSGEQFF. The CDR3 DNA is TGTGCCAGCAGTTACTTGGGACAGTCGGGTGAGCAGTTCTTC.

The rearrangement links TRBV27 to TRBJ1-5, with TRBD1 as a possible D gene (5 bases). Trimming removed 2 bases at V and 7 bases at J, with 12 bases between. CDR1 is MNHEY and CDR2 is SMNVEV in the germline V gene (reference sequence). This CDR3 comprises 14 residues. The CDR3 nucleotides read TGTGCCAGCAGTTTACAGGGAGATGGGCAGCCCCAGCATTTT. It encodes CASSLQGDGQPQHF.

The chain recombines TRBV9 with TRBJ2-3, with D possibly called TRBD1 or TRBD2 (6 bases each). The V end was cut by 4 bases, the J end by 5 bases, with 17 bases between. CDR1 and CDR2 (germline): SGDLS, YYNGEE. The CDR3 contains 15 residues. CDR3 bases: TGTGCCAGCAGCCGATGGGGGGCATATGGAGATACGCAGTATTTT. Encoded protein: CASSRWGAYGDTQYF.

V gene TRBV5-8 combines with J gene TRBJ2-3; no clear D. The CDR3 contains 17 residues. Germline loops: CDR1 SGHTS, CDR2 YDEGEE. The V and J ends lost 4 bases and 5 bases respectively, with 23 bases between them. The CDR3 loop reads CASSQRLDRLVGDTQYF. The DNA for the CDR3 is TGTGCCAGCAGCCAACGACTTGACCGCCTCGTGGGAGATACGCAGTATTTT.

In DNA, the CDR3 is TGTGCCAGCAGCCGACAGGCCGACGAGCAGTACTTC. It is translated as CASSRQADEQYF. The gene calls are TRBV7-9 and TRBJ2-7, with a possible D match to TRBD1 (6 bases). Germline V CDR1 and CDR2: SEHNR, FQNEAQ (reference sequence). CDR3 length equals 12 residues. The V gene lost 5 bases and the J gene lost 5 bases, with 10 bases spanning the gap.

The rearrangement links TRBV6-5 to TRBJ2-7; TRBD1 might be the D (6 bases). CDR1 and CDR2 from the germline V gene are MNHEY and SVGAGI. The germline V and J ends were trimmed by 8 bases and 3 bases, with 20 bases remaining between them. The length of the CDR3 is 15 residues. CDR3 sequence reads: CASGARGQLGYEQYF. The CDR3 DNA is TGTGCCAGCGGGGCAAGAGGACAGCTTGGCTACGAGCAGTACTTC.

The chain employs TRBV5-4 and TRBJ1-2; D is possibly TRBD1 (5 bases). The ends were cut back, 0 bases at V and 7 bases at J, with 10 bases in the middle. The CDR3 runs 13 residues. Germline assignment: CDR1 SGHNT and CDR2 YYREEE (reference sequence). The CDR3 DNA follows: TGTGCCAGCAGCTTGGCCGAACAGGTTGGCTACACCTTC. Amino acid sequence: CASSLAEQVGYTF. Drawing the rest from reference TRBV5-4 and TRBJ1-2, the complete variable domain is ETGVTQSPTHLIKTRGQQVTLRCSSQSGHNTVSWYQQALGQGPQFIFQYYREEENGRGNFPPRFSGLQFPNYSSELNVNALELDDSALYLCASSLAEQVGYTFGSGTRLTVV.

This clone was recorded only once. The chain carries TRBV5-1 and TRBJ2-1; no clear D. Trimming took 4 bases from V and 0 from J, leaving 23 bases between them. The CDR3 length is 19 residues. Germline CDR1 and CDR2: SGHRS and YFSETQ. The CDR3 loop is CASSTFTTTTTSSYNEQFF. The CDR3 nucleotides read TGCGCCAGCAGCACCTTCACTACCACCACTACAAGCTCCTACAATGAGCAGTTCTTC.

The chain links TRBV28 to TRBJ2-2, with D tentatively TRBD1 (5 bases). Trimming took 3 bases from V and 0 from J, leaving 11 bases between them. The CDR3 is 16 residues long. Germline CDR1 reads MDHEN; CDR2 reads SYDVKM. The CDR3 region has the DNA TGTGCCAGCAGTTTGGGGCAGCTCGCGAACACCGGGGAGCTGTTTTTT. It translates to CASSLGQLANTGELFF.

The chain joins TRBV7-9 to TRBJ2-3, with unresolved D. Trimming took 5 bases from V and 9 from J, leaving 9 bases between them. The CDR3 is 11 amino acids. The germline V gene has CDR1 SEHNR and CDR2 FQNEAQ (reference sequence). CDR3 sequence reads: CASSEDGTQYF. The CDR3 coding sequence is TGTGCCAGCAGCGAGGACGGCACGCAGTATTTT. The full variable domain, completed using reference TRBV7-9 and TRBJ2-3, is DTGVSQNPRHKITKRGQNVTFRCDPISEHNRLYWYRQTLGQGPEFLTYFQNEAQLEKSRLLSDRFSAERPKGSFSTLEIQRTEQGDSAMYLCASSEDGTQYFGPGTRLTVL.

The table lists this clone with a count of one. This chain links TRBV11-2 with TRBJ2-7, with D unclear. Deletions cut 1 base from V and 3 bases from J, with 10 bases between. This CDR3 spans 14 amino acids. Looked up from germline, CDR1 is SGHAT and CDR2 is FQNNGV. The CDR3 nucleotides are TGTGCCAGCAGCTTAGGGCTATCGGGCTACGAGCAGTACTTC. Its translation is CASSLGLSGYEQYF.

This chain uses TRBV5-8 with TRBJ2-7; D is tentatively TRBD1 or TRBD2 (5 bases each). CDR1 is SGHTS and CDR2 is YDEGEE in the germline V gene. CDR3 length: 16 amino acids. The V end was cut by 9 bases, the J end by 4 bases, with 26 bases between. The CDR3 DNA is TGTGCCATCACCCCCTTAGTTCGAAAGAGGGGATACGAGCAGTACTTC. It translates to CAITPLVRKRGYEQYF. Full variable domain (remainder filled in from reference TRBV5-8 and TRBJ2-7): EAGVTQSPTHLIKTRGQQATLRCSPISGHTSVYWYQQALGLGLQFLLWYDEGEERNRGNFPPRFSGRQFPNYSSELNVNALELEDSALYLCAITPLVRKRGYEQYFGPGTRLTVT.

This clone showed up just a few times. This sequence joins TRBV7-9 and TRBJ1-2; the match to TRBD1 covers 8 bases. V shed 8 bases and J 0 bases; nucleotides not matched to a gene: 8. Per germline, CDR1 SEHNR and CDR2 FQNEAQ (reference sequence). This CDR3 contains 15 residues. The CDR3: CASGETGAANYGYTF. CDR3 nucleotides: TGTGCCAGCGGGGAGACAGGGGCCGCTAACTATGGCTACACCTTC.

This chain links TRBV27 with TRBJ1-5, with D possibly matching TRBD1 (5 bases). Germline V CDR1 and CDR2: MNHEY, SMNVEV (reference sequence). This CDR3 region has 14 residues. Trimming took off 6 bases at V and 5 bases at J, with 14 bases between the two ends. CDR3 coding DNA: TGTGCCAGCAGCCGGGACGTTTACGATCAGCCCCAGCATTTT. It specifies CASSRDVYDQPQHF.

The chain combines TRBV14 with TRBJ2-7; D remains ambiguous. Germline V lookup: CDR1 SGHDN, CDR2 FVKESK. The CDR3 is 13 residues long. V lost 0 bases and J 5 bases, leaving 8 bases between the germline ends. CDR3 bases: TGTGCCAGCAGCCAAGATGGGCCAGACGAGCAGTACTTC. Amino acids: CASSQDGPDEQYF.